This T cell receptor (beta chain) originates from a study of blood T cells in healthy people across ages (dated by TCRdb to about 2015). About the full investigation: In model experiments, template switching captured about one uniquely barcoded TCR beta cDNA molecule for every two T cells. To track age-related changes in TCR beta repertoire diversity, the study relied on deep sequencing normalized with unique cDNA molecular identifiers. The donors were split into four age groups: young (average 16 years), middle-aged (more than 35), aged (more than 55) and long-lived (approximately 80). To avoid experimental bias, donors of different ages were spread randomly across the sequencing lanes. For two donors (one aged 18 to 29 and one aged 80 or older), the study analyzed two additional independent replicas of 1 million unique cDNA reads from the same blood draw.

Library creation used 5' RACE. A second PCR of roughly 6 to 12 cycles was performed with a sample-barcoded 5' primer and a J-beta primer mix. A template-switch 5' adaptor carrying 12 random nucleotides introduced a unique molecular identifier onto each TCR beta cDNA molecule. Each sample yielded at least 3 million CDR3-containing paired-end reads. All of the RNA was converted into first-strand cDNA using the Mint cDNA synthesis kit, with a TRBC-specific oligonucleotide serving as the primer. All cDNA was treated with uracil-DNA glycosylase and then went through a first 18-cycle PCR with the universal primers M1SS and BC2_uni_R. Per the original workflow: Normalization of each sample was performed by random selection of 1 million high-quality reads, each carrying a distinct molecular identifier. Instead of being binned into consensus sequences, reads that shared molecular identifiers were thrown out. MiTCR, set to a Q25 quality threshold and the strictest error-elimination algorithm, was used for CDR3 identification, clonotype clustering and error correction. A nonparametric unseen species model with Euler transformation was used to estimate a lower bound on total TCR beta diversity. TCRdb itself trimmed the public reads at Q25 with fastp, ran MiXCR and retained productive beta chains. Here each entry gathers all rows of one CDR3 protein and keeps the most common genes and DNA. These V and J calls derive from TCRdb rather than the authors' analysis. Within this sample are 1.5 million to 2 million distinct CDR3 sequences, with about two fifths of them counted one time only. The ten top clones hold 23% of the sample.

CDR1 and CDR2, looked up from the germline V gene (reference sequence), are SEHNR and FQNEAQ. The CDR3 starts with the cysteine, ends with the phenylalanine, and has 15 residues. Solely the CDR3 DNA is kept, with 45 bases framed from the first base. The germline ends are 9 bases apart after V is trimmed by 3 bases and J by 1 base. The approximately 39 donors, aged about 6 to 100 years, were systemically healthy Caucasian individuals from Russia. Each donor gave ten milliliters of peripheral blood, drawn into EDTA-treated Vacutainer tubes. PBMCs were isolated by Ficoll-Paque density-gradient centrifugation, with at least 7 million obtained per sample. Total RNA, at least 5.5 micrograms per sample, was extracted from PBMCs with Trizol reagent. For every donor, flow cytometry on a PBMC aliquot measured the percentage of naive CD45RAhigh/CD27high T cells. Beyond this particular receptor, the publication reports: Compared with the aged group, the long-lived group had more naive CD4+ T cells, fewer expanded clones and increased TCR diversity, a pattern suggesting age selection. The CMV infection status of donors was not known, potentially confounding age-related changes in expanded clonotypes. Estimates of total diversity based on one million sequenced T cells were considered lower bounds and underestimates. Observed TCR beta diversity per million T cells fell roughly linearly with age, and a significant reduction was already apparent by age roughly 40. There was a strong correlation between observed TCR beta diversity and the percentage of naive T cells measured by flow cytometry. Because profiling used bulk unsorted PBMCs, naive and antigen-experienced compartments could not be compared conclusively.

Only a few counts were recorded for this clonotype. Its antigen remains unidentified. Base qualities are not provided; no much larger clone lies one nucleotide away. In this chain, TRBV7-9 is recombined with TRBJ2-2; no D gene can be assigned with confidence. The sequencing sample was made of blood. The receptor comes from a human donor in good health. The CDR3 protein is CASSLTILNTGELFF. The nucleotides read TGTGCCAGCAGCTTGACGATACTGAACACCGGGGAGCTGTTTTTT.